These 13 T cell receptor beta chains were all obtained from the same sample, sequenced in a study of shared clonotypes between healthy human individuals. The repertoire was sequenced with immunoSEQ multiplex PCR; TCRdb's copy has only in-frame clones and lacks some. The sample has roughly 500,000 clones; around 79% are singletons. The material sequenced was PBMCs. Every receptor here comes from a woman aged 40 to 50 in good health. Some clones in this sample may be carry-over from other donors' samples.

The chain has TRBV30 and TRBJ1-5, with 9 bases that match TRBD1. CDR3 length: 15 amino acids. CDR1 GTSNPN and CDR2 SVGIG come from the germline V gene (reference sequence). V was pared by 3 bases and J by 2 bases, with 5 bases of the junction left unmatched. The CDR3 region is CAWSKDRGGNQPQHF. As DNA, the CDR3 is TGTGCCTGGAGCAAGGACAGGGGCGGCAATCAGCCCCAGCATTTT.

The chain uses TRBV5-1 and TRBJ2-1, with D maybe TRBD2 (5 bases). V dropped 4 bases and J dropped 8 bases, with 16 bases sitting between them. Germline V CDR1 and CDR2: SGHRS, YFSETQ. The CDR3 totals 14 residues. In nucleotides, the CDR3 is TGCGCCAGCAGCCCCCAGAGGGTGAGGGATGAGCAGTTCTTC. Translation gives CASSPQRVRDEQFF.

CDR3 residues: CASSLSVGDTEAFF. CDR3 in DNA: TGTGCCAGCAGCTTGAGCGTGGGGGACACTGAAGCTTTCTTT. The chain uses TRBV5-8 and TRBJ1-1; D is perhaps TRBD1 (5 bases). Germline lookup yields CDR1 SGHTS and CDR2 YDEGEE. The V and J ends lost 1 base and 3 bases respectively, with 10 bases between them. This CDR3 contains 14 residues.

V and J are TRBV5-1 and TRBJ2-7, with D maybe TRBD1 (6 bases). The germline gives CDR1 SGHRS, CDR2 YFSETQ. This CDR3 comprises 17 residues. V dropped 3 bases and J dropped 0 bases, with 19 bases sitting between them. CDR3 in DNA: TGCGCCAGCAGCTCGTTTACAGGGATGGGCCTCTCCTACGAGCAGTACTTC. The encoded protein is CASSSFTGMGLSYEQYF.

Written as DNA, the CDR3 is TGTGCCTGGAGTGTAGAACTAGCGGGAGAATCGGGGGAGCTGTTTTTT. Translation: CAWSVELAGESGELFF. The chain links TRBV30 to TRBJ2-2, with 11 bases identical to TRBD2. The V and J ends lost 0 bases and 8 bases, in that order; junction bases with no gene match: 8. This CDR3 region has 16 residues. The V gene's germline CDR1 is GTSNPN and CDR2 SVGIG (reference sequence).

This clone came up a few times. In nucleotides, the CDR3 is TGTGCCAGCATAGCTACAGCCGGCACTGAAGCTTTCTTT. Protein product: CASIATAGTEAFF. The J gene is TRBJ1-1, the V gene TRBV28; D gene unclear. Per germline, CDR1 MDHEN and CDR2 SYDVKM. The CDR3 totals 13 residues. V lost 7 bases, J lost 4 bases, and 13 bases lay in between.

The chain recombines TRBV6-5 with TRBJ2-2; a possible D gene is TRBD2 (5 bases). This CDR3 region has 14 residues. V gave up 10 bases and J gave up 7 bases, with 19 bases separating them. In germline, CDR1 is MNHEY, CDR2 SVGAGI. This CDR3 reads CATLREPQIGELFF. In nucleotides, the CDR3 is TGTGCCACCCTCCGGGAACCTCAAATCGGGGAGCTGTTTTTT.

The gene calls are TRBV30 and TRBJ2-5; 7 bases line up with TRBD1. The CDR3 covers 13 residues. V lost 0 bases to trimming and J lost 11 bases; unmatched junction nucleotides: 9. CDR1 and CDR2 from the germline V gene are GTSNPN and SVGIG (reference sequence). The CDR3 here is CAWSVPGTAGQYF. As DNA, the CDR3 is TGTGCCTGGAGTGTACCAGGGACAGCCGGACAGTACTTC. The variable domain in full, with the rest retrieved from reference TRBV30 and TRBJ2-5, is SQTIHQWPATLVQPVGSPLSLECTVEGTSNPNLYWYRQAAGRGLQLLFYSVGIGQISSEVPQNLSASRPQDRQFILSSKKLLLSDSGFYLCAWSVPGTAGQYFGPGTRLLVL.

This clone occurred once. J is TRBJ2-3 and V is TRBV9, with 9 bases that match TRBD2. The junction had 7 bases not matched to a gene; V was cut back by 4 bases and J by 10 bases. CDR3 length: 13 amino acids. Germline assignment: CDR1 SGDLS and CDR2 YYNGEE. The CDR3 loop reads CASSPGLADPQYF. The CDR3 DNA sequence: TGTGCCAGCAGCCCGGGACTAGCTGATCCGCAGTATTTT.

Turning to this clone: Other DNA sequences in this specimen translate into the identical CDR3. The chain uses TRBV9 and TRBJ2-2; 7 nucleotides match TRBD1. V lost 2 bases and J lost 1; bases outside the gene matches: 2. The CDR3 totals 15 residues. The germline V gene encodes CDR1 SGDLS and CDR2 YYNGEE. The CDR3 DNA reads TGTGCCAGCAGCGTTAGGGACAGGAACACCGGGGAGCTGTTTTTT. This gives the protein CASSVRDRNTGELFF.

The chain couples TRBV2 to TRBJ1-1; D possibly corresponds to TRBD1 (6 bases). The germline V gene has CDR1 SNHLY and CDR2 FYNNEI. CDR3 length equals 13 residues. Trimming cost V 5 bases and J 3 bases, with 10 bases left between them. The DNA for the CDR3 is TGTGCCAGCAGTAATAACAGGGACACTGAAGCTTTCTTT. Translated: CASSNNRDTEAFF.

For this clone: This sample includes further DNA sequences coding for the same CDR3. The genes are TRBV11-2 and TRBJ1-1, with D perhaps TRBD1 (5 bases). CDR1 and CDR2 (germline): SGHAT, FQNNGV. With 3 bases removed from V and 1 base from J, the gap between germline ends came to 6 bases. The CDR3 extends over 13 amino acids. The CDR3 reads CASSLQGNTEAFF. CDR3 coding DNA: TGTGCCAGCAGCTTGCAGGGGAACACTGAAGCTTTCTTT.

V is TRBV7-9 and J is TRBJ2-1, with D perhaps matching TRBD2 (5 bases). In germline, CDR1 is SEHNR, CDR2 FQNEAQ (reference sequence). Trimming removed 3 bases at V and 6 bases at J, with 15 bases between. The CDR3 contains 15 residues. The CDR3 is CASSFTSHAGNEQFF. The CDR3 nucleotides read TGTGCCAGCAGCTTTACCTCGCACGCGGGCAATGAGCAGTTCTTC.